This T cell receptor (beta chain) was recovered during a study of T cells in Graves' hyperthyroidism and ophthalmopathy. Regarding the study as a whole: The model identified upcoming ophthalmopathy a median approximately 6.4 months ahead of onset. A model of 13 V-J features distinguished ophthalmopathy from stable hyperthyroidism.

Germline V gene lookup returns CDR1 SQVTM and CDR2 ANQGSEA. The CDR3 loop spans 11 amino acids. V was shortened by 2 bases and J by 6 bases, with 7 bases between the two germline ends. Turning to this clonotype: Its antigen remains unidentified.

Amplification of TCR beta CDR3 regions used RNA as the template. HTBI primers were used for first-round RT-PCR of the TCR CDR3. One entry per CDR3 protein, called by TCRdb with MiXCR from the multiplex PCR reads. This table holds approximately 700,000 distinct CDR3 sequences, about 45% found once. Uncontrolled infection, other autoimmune disease, pregnancy or lactation led to exclusion. Diagnosis relied on clinical symptoms, serum thyroxine and TRAb, thyroid ultrasound and orbital computed tomography. This TCR came from an adult man with Graves' disease, either hyperthyroidism or ophthalmopathy (not recorded which). Material for sequencing was peripheral blood or thyroid tissue (not recorded which). V usage is TRBV29-1 and J usage is TRBJ1-2; D not certain. CDR3 bases: TGCAGCGTTGAATTGGGGAATGGCTACACCTTC. Translating it yields CSVELGNGYTF.